The clone carrying this TCR beta chain was observed many times. No antigen is known for it. Unique molecular identifiers were built into the TCRbeta library. TCRdb itself ran the PCR reads through MiXCR, one entry per CDR3 protein. The sample holds about 300,000 distinct CDR3 sequences, 6% to 10% seen once. The data originate from a study of T-cell reconstitution after alpha-beta-depleted transplantation in children. CDR3 length: 16 amino acids. V was clipped by 0 bases and J by 0 bases, with 13 bases between them. Germline assignment: CDR1 DFQATT and CDR2 SNEGSKA (reference sequence). Findings and caveats of the study: Fresh T-cell production supplied most of the T-cell counts and diversity seen one year after transplant.

The sequence derives from a female patient between 2 and 10 years old who had a stem cell transplant for Fanconi anemia, so the T cells may come from the graft donor. The sequencing here drew on peripheral blood, taken 360 days after TCRalphabeta/CD19-depleted stem cell transplant. This chain joins TRBV20-1 and TRBJ2-3; no clear D. The CDR3 nucleotides are TGCAGTGCTAGAGATAACGGAGCCGCTAGCACAGATACGCAGTATTTT. Translating it yields CSARDNGAASTDTQYF.